The T cell receptor (beta chain) under discussion was sequenced for a study of beta chain features in type 1 diabetes. Germline trimming cut 3 bases from V and 2 bases from J; bases unmatched to any gene: 3. The CDR3 extends over 16 amino acids. Germline CDR1 and CDR2: LGHNA and YSLEER. The study reverse transcribed the entire isolated RNA, so it sequenced expressed TCRB transcripts. The table came from immunoSEQ multiplex PCR; TCRdb's copy has only in-frame clones and leaves some out. This table holds a few hundred thousand clones, less than 20% found once. This clone was seen more than once but under ten times. The antigen is not known. Overall study findings and caveats: Whether TCRB rearrangement is influenced by HLA type went unresolved here. Diminished insertions and augmented deletions at VDJ junctions characterized type 1 diabetes patients.

This rearrangement joins TRBV4-3 to TRBJ1-6; 8 nucleotides agree with TRBD1. The source is a woman aged 18-29 years in good health. What was sequenced was naive CD4+ T cells from blood. CDR3 residues: CASSQTGVPYNSPLHF. The CDR3 coding sequence is TGCGCCAGCAGCCAGACAGGGGTTCCCTATAATTCACCCCTCCACTTT.